The TCR beta chain under discussion was sequenced for a study of T cell responses to AZD1222 COVID-19 vaccine (dated by TCRdb to about 2021). Looking at the study overall: TCR sequencing covered some 250 trial participants: some 210 given two doses of AZD1222 and 26 given two doses of MenACWY control vaccine. Trial participants were enrolled by age into 18-55, 56-69 and 70-plus year subgroups, with approximately 160, 26 and 62 TCR-sequenced participants respectively.

The meaning of the sample's time point label: about 28 days (+/-7) after the second vaccine dose. AZD1222 recipients given second doses at about 4 weeks or at about 12 weeks were pooled, since spike-specific TCR depth and breadth were not found to differ between the two schedules. Vaccinee samples were obtained from the UK trials COV001 and COV002, which included a single-blind randomized controlled phase 2/3 trial of AZD1222 (ChAdOx1 nCoV-19) in healthy adults. Trial participant PBMC samples were collected at day 0 and day 28 after the second dose for TCRbeta chain sequencing. Study-level results and caveats: Participants were mostly white British, with more females than males. The authors suggested clonal diversity may have been underestimated. Reportedly, almost half of the unique spike-specific TCRs recognized epitopes lying outside the regions that are mutated in the B.1.351 and B.1.1.7 variants. Because no day 14 peak-response samples were available, repertoires were characterized only after the peak T cell response. In the small 56-69-year group, the increase in depth fell short of significance, most likely because of low power. Conclusions about previously exposed vaccinees are limited, since just six or seven AZD1222 recipients were seropositive for SARS-CoV-2 at baseline. After two AZD1222 doses, both the breadth and the depth of spike-specific TCRs were significantly higher than at day 0 and than in MenACWY recipients. The whole spike protein was spanned by vaccine-associated CD4 TCRs, and dominant responses were seen in regions 160-218 and 743-854.

The CDR3 regions of human TCRbeta chains were analyzed by immunosequencing. In the original analysis: TCRs in the repertoires were compared against a reference library of SARS-CoV-2-specific TCRs that had been generated with the MIRA antigen-specificity platform. Breadth was defined as the fraction of unique TCRs that were SARS-CoV-2-associated. Depth was defined as the fraction of total T cells that were SARS-CoV-2-associated. Using the MIRA data, each spike-specific TCR was mapped to the spike region that the TCR reacts to and placed in a CD4 or CD8 class. Log10-transformed breadth and depth values were compared by one-way ANOVA with Sidak's multiple comparisons tests. TCRdb re-hosts the immuneACCESS table, in-frame sequences only. Its copies lack some clones; in the studies checked, an unresolved V gene accounts for under half of them, and the cause for the rest is not known. V and J calls and clone size are copied from that table; D and trimming were computed from the DNA. The sample profile shows 110,000 to 150,000 clones; around nine tenths of them were found once. 3.1% of the sample is in the top ten clones.

This clone was observed a single time. This clone's antigen is unknown. Within one base of it there is no much larger clone, and no base qualities were kept. Including cysteine and phenylalanine, the CDR3 has 13 amino acids. Only the CDR3 DNA stays, 39 bases, in frame from base 1. As encoded in the germline V gene, CDR1 is SGHDT while CDR2 is YYEEEE. Relative to germline, V is 0 bases shorter and J is 8 bases shorter, with 11 bases between their ends. This material consisted of peripheral blood, taken 28 days after the second AZD1222 dose. The chain uses TRBV5-6 and TRBJ1-2, with the D gene not confidently named. This TCR derives from an adult who received the AZD1222 COVID-19 vaccine. CDR3 reads: CASSLGYLPGYTF. The DNA sequence reads TGTGCCAGCAGCTTGGGGTATCTACCCGGCTACACCTTC.